A selection of T cell receptor beta chains follows, all from one sample in a study of shared clonotypes between healthy human individuals. Produced via immunoSEQ multiplex PCR; TCRdb's table is partial and in-frame only. The sample includes approximately 500,000 clones, 90% to 96% of them seen just once. The sample was naive CD4+ T cells sorted from blood. All receptors come from a woman younger than 45 in good health. Both conserved end residues are part of each CDR3.

j_gene | v_gene | CDR3aa
TRBJ2-7 | TRBV5-1 | CASSFSGVRYEQYF
TRBJ2-1 | TRBV5-1 | CASSFPNRNEQFF
TRBJ2-7 | TRBV5-6 | CASSLRGRQYF
TRBJ2-7 | TRBV29-1 | CSVEETPDEQYF
TRBJ1-2 | TRBV4-1 | CASSQDWGKGAWGYTF
TRBJ2-3 | TRBV5-1 | CASSLDAGSTDTQYF
TRBJ1-1 | TRBV5-1 | CASSPDAEGTEAFF
TRBJ1-1 | TRBV27 | CASSPWTGRNTEAFF
TRBJ1-3 | TRBV5-1 | CASSLDLGNTIYF
TRBJ1-2 | TRBV18 | CASSRRGGPRDSNYGYTF
TRBJ2-2 | TRBV29-1 | CSVDRGTGELFF
TRBJ2-7 | TRBV30 | CAWSQSYEQYF
TRBJ1-1 | TRBV28 | CASIAVNTEAFF
TRBJ1-4 | TRBV27 | CASKWRDRERYLQATNEKLFF
TRBJ1-1 | TRBV18 | CASSAGQAQANTEAFF
TRBJ2-3 | TRBV29-1 | CSVPRLAGDRVGTDTQYF
TRBJ2-7 | TRBV7-3 | CASSLDGTSYEQYF
TRBJ2-2 | TRBV6-5 | CASRGGGRGTGELFF
- | TRBV7-8 | CASSLEPRTYEQYF
TRBJ2-3 | TRBV2 | CASSDYRGTDTQYF
TRBJ2-3 | TRBV6-7 | CASSYSRTSGTRTQYF
TRBJ1-2 | TRBV21-1 | CASSKGGSAYTF
TRBJ1-5 | TRBV11-2 | CASSLPDYQPQHF
TRBJ1-5 | TRBV2 | CASRVGSNQPQHF
TRBJ2-2 | TRBV5-1 | CASSSQSQDTGELFF
TRBJ1-2 | TRBV28 | CASSFGGGGYTF
TRBJ2-5 | TRBV25-1 | CASSEVSSLETQYF
TRBJ1-2 | TRBV25-1 | CASSKTPENYGYTF
TRBJ2-3 | TRBV6-1 | CAGQREWTGGDTQYF
TRBJ2-2 | TRBV2 | CASSEVTAETNTGELFF
TRBJ2-5 | TRBV28 | CASSRTNGETQYF
TRBJ1-2 | TRBV19 | CASSISGEGRYTF
TRBJ2-3 | TRBV9 | CASSVGGISTDTQYF
TRBJ2-7 | TRBV6-5 | CASSRGAGDSYEQYF
TRBJ1-5 | TRBV28 | CASSENTGRNQPQHF
TRBJ1-1 | TRBV2 | CASSEEGGIGTEAFF
TRBJ2-5 | TRBV29-1 | CSVTPPPREGTQYF
TRBJ1-4 | TRBV2 | CASSESGVDRGNEKLFF
TRBJ2-7 | TRBV5-1 | CASSQVAGGTYEQYF
TRBJ1-5 | TRBV28 | CASSFLNQPQHF
TRBJ2-2 | TRBV11-2 | CASSFRLGATGELFF
TRBJ2-7 | TRBV5-1 | CASSLGGGSYEQYF
TRBJ2-3 | TRBV7-9 | CASSILRRTSGTSTDTQYF
TRBJ1-1 | TRBV28 | CASSVLGQGSTEAFF
TRBJ2-7 | TRBV13 | CASSYHKTSGAFYEQYF
TRBJ2-5 | TRBV10-1 | CASSFQGQETQYF
TRBJ2-1 | TRBV7-8 | CASSGSYNEQFF
- | TRBV28 | CASSSGDDKTYEQYF
TRBJ2-1 | TRBV28 | CASTGWIQDNEQFF
TRBJ2-2 | TRBV28 | CASSWGANTGELFF
TRBJ2-5 | TRBV10-3 | CAISRTSGGEETQYF
TRBJ2-3 | TRBV27 | CASSPPRTVTDTRYF
TRBJ1-1 | TRBV29-1 | CSVGQLYGGNTEAFF
TRBJ2-3 | TRBV28 | CASSLGAGVDTQYF
TRBJ2-3 | TRBV7-9 | CASSSAQGALADTQYF
TRBJ2-2 | TRBV9 | CASSVGLAGTNTGELFF
TRBJ2-5 | TRBV28 | CASHPQGARVETQYF
TRBJ2-7 | TRBV2 | CASRLARGSYEQYF
TRBJ2-5 | TRBV28 | CASSRLGLAGAETQYF